A single T cell receptor beta chain is shown here with its context. The CDR3 is made up of 18 amino acids. From germline, CDR1 is SGHVS and CDR2 FQNEAQ. V lost 1 base to trimming and J lost 5 bases, with 21 bases between them. The data were obtained in a study of T cell changes during pregnancy in multiple sclerosis. Sequenced by immunoSEQ multiplex PCR; TCRdb stores in-frame clones only, minus some. This table holds some 80,000 clones, about 90% found once. The chain recombines TRBV7-8 with TRBJ2-1; the D gene is possibly TRBD2 (5 bases). The TCR comes from a female donor in good health, enrolled as a control in a pregnancy study. The sequenced sample was peripheral blood, obtained in the first trimester of pregnancy. CDR3 nucleotides: TGTGCCAGCAGCTTAGACCCCTCGGGCGGGTCTGGGGACAATGAGCAGTTCTTC. It is translated as CASSLDPSGGSGDNEQFF.